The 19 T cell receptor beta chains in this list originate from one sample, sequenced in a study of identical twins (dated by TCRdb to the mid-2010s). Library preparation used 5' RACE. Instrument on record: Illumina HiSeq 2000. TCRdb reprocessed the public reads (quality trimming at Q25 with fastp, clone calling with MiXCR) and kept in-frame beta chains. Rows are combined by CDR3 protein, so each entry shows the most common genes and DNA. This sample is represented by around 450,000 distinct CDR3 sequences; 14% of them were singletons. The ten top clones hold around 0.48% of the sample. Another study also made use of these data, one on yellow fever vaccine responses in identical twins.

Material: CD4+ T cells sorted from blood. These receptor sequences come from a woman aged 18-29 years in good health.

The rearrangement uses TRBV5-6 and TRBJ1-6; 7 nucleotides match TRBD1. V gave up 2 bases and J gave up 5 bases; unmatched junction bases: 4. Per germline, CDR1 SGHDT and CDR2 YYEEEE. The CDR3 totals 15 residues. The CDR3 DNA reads TGTGCCAGCAGCTTTAGGGACAGAAATAATTCACCCCTCCACTTT. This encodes CASSFRDRNNSPLHF. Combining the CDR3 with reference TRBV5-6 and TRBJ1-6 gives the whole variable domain DAGVTQSPTHLIKTRGQQVTLRCSPKSGHDTVSWYQQALGQGPQFIFQYYEEEERQRGNFPDRFSGHQFPNYSSELNVNALLLGDSALYLCASSFRDRNNSPLHFGNGTRLTVT.

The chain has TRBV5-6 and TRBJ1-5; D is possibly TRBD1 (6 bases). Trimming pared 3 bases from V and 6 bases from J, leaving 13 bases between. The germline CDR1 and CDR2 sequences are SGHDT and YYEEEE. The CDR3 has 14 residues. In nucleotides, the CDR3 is TGTGCCAGCAGCTCGGGGGCGGGGGGTCAGCCCCAGCATTTT. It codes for CASSSGAGGQPQHF. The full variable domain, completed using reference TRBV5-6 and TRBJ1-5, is DAGVTQSPTHLIKTRGQQVTLRCSPKSGHDTVSWYQQALGQGPQFIFQYYEEEERQRGNFPDRFSGHQFPNYSSELNVNALLLGDSALYLCASSSGAGGQPQHFGDGTRLSIL.

The CDR3 here is CASSRRTGGATGELFF. The CDR3 nucleotides read TGTGCCAGCAGCCGACGGACAGGGGGCGCAACCGGGGAGCTGTTTTTT. This chain links TRBV14 with TRBJ2-2; TRBD1 matches at 11 bases. This CDR3 is 16 amino acids long. In germline, CDR1 is SGHDN, CDR2 FVKESK. Trimming cost V 4 bases and J 5 bases; bases outside gene matches: 6.

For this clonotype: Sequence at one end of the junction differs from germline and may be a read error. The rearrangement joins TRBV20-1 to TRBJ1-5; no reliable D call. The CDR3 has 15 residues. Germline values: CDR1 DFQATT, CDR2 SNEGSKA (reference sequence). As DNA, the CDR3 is TGCAGTGCTAGAGCTCCACGGATTAGCAATCAGCCACAGCATTTT. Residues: CSARAPRISNQPQHF.

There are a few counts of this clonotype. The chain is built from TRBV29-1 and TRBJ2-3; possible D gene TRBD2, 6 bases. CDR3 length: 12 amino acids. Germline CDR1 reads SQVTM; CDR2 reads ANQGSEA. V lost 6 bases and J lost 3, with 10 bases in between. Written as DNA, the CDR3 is TGCAGCGTCGTAGCGGTTACAGATACGCAGTATTTT. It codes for CSVVAVTDTQYF.

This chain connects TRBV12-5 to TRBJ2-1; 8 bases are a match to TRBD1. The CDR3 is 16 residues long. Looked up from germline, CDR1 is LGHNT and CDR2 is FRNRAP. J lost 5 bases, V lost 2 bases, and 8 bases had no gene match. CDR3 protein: CASGLFNYRGNNEQFF. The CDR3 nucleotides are TGTGCTAGTGGTTTGTTTAACTACAGGGGGAACAATGAGCAGTTCTTC.

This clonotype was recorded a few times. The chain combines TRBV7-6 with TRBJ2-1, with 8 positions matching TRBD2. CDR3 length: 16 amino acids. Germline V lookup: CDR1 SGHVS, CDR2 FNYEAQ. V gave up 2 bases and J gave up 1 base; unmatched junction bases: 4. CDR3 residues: CASSLRRGVSYNEQFF. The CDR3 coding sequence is TGTGCCAGCAGCTTACGGCGGGGGGTTTCCTACAATGAGCAGTTCTTC.

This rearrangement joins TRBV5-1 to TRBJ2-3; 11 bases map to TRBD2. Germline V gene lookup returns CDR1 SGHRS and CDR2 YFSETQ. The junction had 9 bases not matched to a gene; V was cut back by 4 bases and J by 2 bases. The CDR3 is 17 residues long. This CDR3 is CASSDQGLAAPTDTQYF. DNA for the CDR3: TGCGCCAGCAGCGACCAGGGACTAGCGGCGCCCACAGATACGCAGTATTTT.

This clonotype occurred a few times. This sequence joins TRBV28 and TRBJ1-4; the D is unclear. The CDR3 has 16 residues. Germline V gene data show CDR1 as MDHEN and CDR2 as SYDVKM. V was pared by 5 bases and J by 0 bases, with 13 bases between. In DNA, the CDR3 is TGTGCCAGCAGTACTGAAAGCGGGGCAACTAATGAAAAACTGTTTTTT. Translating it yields CASSTESGATNEKLFF. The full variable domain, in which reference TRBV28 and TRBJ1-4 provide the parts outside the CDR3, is DVKVTQSSRYLVKRTGEKVFLECVQDMDHENMFWYRQDPGLGLRLIYFSYDVKMKEKGDIPEGYSVSREKKERFSLILESASTNQTSMYLCASSTESGATNEKLFFGSGTQLSVL.

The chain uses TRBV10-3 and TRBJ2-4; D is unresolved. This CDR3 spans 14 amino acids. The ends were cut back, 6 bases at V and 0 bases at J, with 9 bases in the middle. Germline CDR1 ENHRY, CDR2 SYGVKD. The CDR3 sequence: CAISEDQAKNIQYF. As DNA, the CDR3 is TGTGCCATCAGCGAGGACCAAGCCAAAAACATTCAGTACTTC.

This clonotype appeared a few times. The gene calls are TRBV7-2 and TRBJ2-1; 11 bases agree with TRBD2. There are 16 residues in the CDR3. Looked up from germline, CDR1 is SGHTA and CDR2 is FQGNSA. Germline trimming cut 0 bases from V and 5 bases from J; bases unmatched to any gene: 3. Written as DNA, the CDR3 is TGTGCCAGCAGCTTAGCTGCGACTAGCGGGAACAATGAGCAGTTCTTC. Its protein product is CASSLAATSGNNEQFF.

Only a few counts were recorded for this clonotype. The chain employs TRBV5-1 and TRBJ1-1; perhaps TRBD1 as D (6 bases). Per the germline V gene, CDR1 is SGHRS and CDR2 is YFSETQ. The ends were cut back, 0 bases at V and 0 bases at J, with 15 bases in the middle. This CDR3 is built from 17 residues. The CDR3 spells CASSLEDRTYMNTEAFF. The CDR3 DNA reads TGCGCCAGCAGCTTGGAGGACAGAACTTACATGAACACTGAAGCTTTCTTT.

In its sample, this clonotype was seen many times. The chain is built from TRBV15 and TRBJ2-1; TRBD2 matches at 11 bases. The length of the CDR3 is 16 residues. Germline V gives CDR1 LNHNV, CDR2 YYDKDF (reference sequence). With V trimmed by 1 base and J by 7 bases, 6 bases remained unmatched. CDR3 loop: CATSRGRTSGGNEQFF. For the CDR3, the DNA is TGTGCCACCAGCAGAGGACGTACTAGCGGGGGAAATGAGCAGTTCTTC.

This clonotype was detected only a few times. CDR3 amino acids: CASSLSGDHNSPLHF. CDR3 in DNA: TGTGCCAGCAGCTTAAGCGGGGACCATAATTCACCCCTCCACTTT. The chain links TRBV7-9 to TRBJ1-6, with a weak D call TRBD1 (5 bases). This CDR3 is 15 amino acids long. Trimming pared 2 bases from V and 5 bases from J, leaving 10 bases between. Germline V lookup: CDR1 SEHNR, CDR2 FQNEAQ (reference sequence).

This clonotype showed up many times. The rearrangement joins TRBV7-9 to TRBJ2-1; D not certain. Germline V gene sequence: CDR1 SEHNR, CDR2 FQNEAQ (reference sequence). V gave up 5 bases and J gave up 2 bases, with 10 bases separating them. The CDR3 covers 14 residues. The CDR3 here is CASSRQLPYNEQFF. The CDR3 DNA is TGTGCCAGCAGCAGGCAGCTTCCCTACAATGAGCAGTTCTTC.

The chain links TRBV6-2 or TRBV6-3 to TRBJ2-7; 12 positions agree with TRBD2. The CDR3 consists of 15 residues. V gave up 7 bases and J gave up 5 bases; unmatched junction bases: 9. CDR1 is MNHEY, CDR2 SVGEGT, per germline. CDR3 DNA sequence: TGTGCCAGCACCGAACGGACTAGCGGGAACGACGAGCAGTACTTC. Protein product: CASTERTSGNDEQYF.

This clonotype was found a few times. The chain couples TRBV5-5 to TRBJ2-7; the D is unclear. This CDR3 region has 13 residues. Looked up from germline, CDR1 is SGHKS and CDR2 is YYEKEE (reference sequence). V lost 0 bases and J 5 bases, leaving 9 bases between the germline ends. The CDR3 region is CASSLASTDEQYF. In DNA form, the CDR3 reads TGTGCCAGCAGCTTGGCTTCAACCGACGAGCAGTACTTC.

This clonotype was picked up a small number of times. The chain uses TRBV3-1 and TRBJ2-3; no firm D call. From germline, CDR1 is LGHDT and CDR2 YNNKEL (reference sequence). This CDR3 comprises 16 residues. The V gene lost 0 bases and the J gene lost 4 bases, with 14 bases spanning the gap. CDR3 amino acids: CASSQDGQRVADTQYF. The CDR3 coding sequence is TGTGCCAGCAGCCAAGATGGGCAGCGAGTCGCAGATACGCAGTATTTT.

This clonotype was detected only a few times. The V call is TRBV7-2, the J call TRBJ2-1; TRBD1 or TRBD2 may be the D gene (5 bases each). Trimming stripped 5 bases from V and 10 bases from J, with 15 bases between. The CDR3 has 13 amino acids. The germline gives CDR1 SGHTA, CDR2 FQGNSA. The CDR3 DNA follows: TGTGCCAGCAGCCCGTATGTGGGGGACGAGCAGTTCTTC. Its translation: CASSPYVGDEQFF.